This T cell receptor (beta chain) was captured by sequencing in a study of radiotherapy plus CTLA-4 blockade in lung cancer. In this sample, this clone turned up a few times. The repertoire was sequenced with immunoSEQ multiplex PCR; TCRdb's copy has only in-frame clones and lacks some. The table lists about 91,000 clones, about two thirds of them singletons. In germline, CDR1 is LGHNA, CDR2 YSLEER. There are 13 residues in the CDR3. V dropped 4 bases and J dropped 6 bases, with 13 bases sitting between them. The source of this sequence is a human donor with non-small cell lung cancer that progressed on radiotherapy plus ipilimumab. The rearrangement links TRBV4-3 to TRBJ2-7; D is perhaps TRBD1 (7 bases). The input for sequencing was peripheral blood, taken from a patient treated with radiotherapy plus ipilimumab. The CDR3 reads CASSRTQGGEQYF. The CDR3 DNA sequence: TGCGCCAGCAGCCGTACTCAGGGGGGCGAGCAGTACTTC.